This T cell receptor (beta chain) was sequenced during a study of beta chain features in type 1 diabetes. Germline CDR1 is SQVTM and CDR2 is ANQGSEA. CDR3 length: 11 amino acids. The germline V and J ends were trimmed by 6 bases and 1 base, with 6 bases remaining between them. Sequenced material consisted of expressed TCRB transcripts (all of the isolated RNA was reverse transcribed). TCRdb's copy holds only in-frame clones and misses some; the assay was immunoSEQ multiplex PCR. The sample includes under 20,000 clones, around two fifths seen only once; the top ten take 0.53%. This chain joins TRBV29-1 and TRBJ1-1, with D possibly matching TRBD1 (5 bases). Sequenced input: stem cell memory CD4+ T cells from blood. The TCR sequence derives from a woman aged 40 to 49 in good health. The CDR3 here is CSVDRNTEAFF. CDR3 bases: TGCAGCGTCGACAGGAACACTGAAGCTTTCTTT.